These T cell receptor beta chains were read from a single sample in a study of blood T cell repertoires in COVID-19. Some clones are missing from TCRdb's copy, which holds only in-frame ones; the method was immunoSEQ multiplex PCR. The sample holds about 400,000 clones, roughly 90% seen once. Sequencing input: PBMCs or T cells enriched from blood (not recorded which). The receptors shown here come from a woman between 40 and 55 years old with acute COVID-19. The CDR3 runs from the conserved cysteine through the conserved F or W. Fields, in order: V gene, CDR3 length, J gene, D gene, clone size, CDR3 DNA, CDR3 protein. D genes are given only for firm matches. Clone size is shown for a subset of rows, as once, few, many or a class of expanded clone.

v_call: TRBV7-9
cdr3_length: 14
j_call: TRBJ1-1
d_call: TRBD1
clone_size: -
cdr3_nt: TGTGCCAGCAGCTTTGACAGGGGCGGCACTGAAGCTTTCTTT
cdr3_aa: CASSFDRGGTEAFF

v_call: TRBV29-1
cdr3_length: 17
j_call: TRBJ2-7
d_call: TRBD1
clone_size: -
cdr3_nt: TGCAGCCCTATTTCGGAACAGGGGTCCCACTTATCCTACGAGCAGTACTTC
cdr3_aa: CSPISEQGSHLSYEQYF

v_call: TRBV10-3
cdr3_length: 15
j_call: TRBJ1-3
d_call: TRBD1
clone_size: -
cdr3_nt: TGTGCCATCAGGGGACAGGGAAAAGGAGGAAACACCATATATTTT
cdr3_aa: CAIRGQGKGGNTIYF

v_call: TRBV14
cdr3_length: 13
j_call: TRBJ1-6
d_call: TRBD1
clone_size: -
cdr3_nt: TGTGCCAGCAACAGGGGAAGAGGTTCACCCCTCCACTTT
cdr3_aa: CASNRGRGSPLHF

v_call: TRBV5-4
cdr3_length: 15
j_call: TRBJ1-3
d_call: TRBD1
clone_size: -
cdr3_nt: TGTGCCAGCAGCCGGACAGGCATCTCTGGAAACACCATATATTTT
cdr3_aa: CASSRTGISGNTIYF

v_call: TRBV29-1
cdr3_length: 14
j_call: TRBJ1-2
d_call: -
clone_size: -
cdr3_nt: TGCAGCGGGGGTGGTGCGGGGTCTAACTATGGCTACACCTTC
cdr3_aa: CSGGGAGSNYGYTF

v_call: TRBV6-5
cdr3_length: 14
j_call: TRBJ1-4
d_call: TRBD1
clone_size: once
cdr3_nt: TGTGCCAGCAGTCGAGACAGGGGGGAAGAAAAACTGTTTTTT
cdr3_aa: CASSRDRGEEKLFF

v_call: TRBV11-3
cdr3_length: 16
j_call: TRBJ2-1
d_call: -
clone_size: few
cdr3_nt: TGTGCCAGCAGCTTAGGTGGGGGCCGCTCCTACAATGAGCAGTTCTTC
cdr3_aa: CASSLGGGRSYNEQFF

v_call: TRBV7-8
cdr3_length: 16
j_call: TRBJ1-2
d_call: -
clone_size: -
cdr3_nt: TGTGCCAGCAGCTTAGTGGGGGGGCCTAATAACTATGGCTACACCTTC
cdr3_aa: CASSLVGGPNNYGYTF

v_call: TRBV7-2
cdr3_length: 15
j_call: TRBJ1-2
d_call: TRBD1
clone_size: -
cdr3_nt: TGTGCCAGCAGCTCACACGGACAGGGGATGTATGGCTACACCTTC
cdr3_aa: CASSSHGQGMYGYTF

v_call: TRBV6-5
cdr3_length: 14
j_call: TRBJ1-2
d_call: -
clone_size: -
cdr3_nt: TGTGCCAGCAGTCCCCGGACAGTCCTCTATGGCTACACCTTC
cdr3_aa: CASSPRTVLYGYTF

v_call: TRBV9
cdr3_length: 12
j_call: TRBJ1-2
d_call: -
clone_size: -
cdr3_nt: TGTGCCAGCAGCCAACGAGGGCCACCCTTGACCTTC
cdr3_aa: CASSQRGPPLTF

v_call: TRBV5-1
cdr3_length: 14
j_call: TRBJ1-2
d_call: TRBD1
clone_size: once
cdr3_nt: TGCGCCAGCAGCCCAGGGGGCGCGGGCTATGGCTACACCTTC
cdr3_aa: CASSPGGAGYGYTF

v_call: TRBV3-1/TRBV3-2
cdr3_length: 17
j_call: TRBJ2-3
d_call: -
clone_size: -
cdr3_nt: TGTGCCAGCAGCCAGCCCCTAGACCACCTAGGGGCAGATACGCAGTATTTT
cdr3_aa: CASSQPLDHLGADTQYF

v_call: TRBV5-1
cdr3_length: 12
j_call: TRBJ1-2
d_call: -
clone_size: -
cdr3_nt: TGCGCCAGCAGCCCCGGAGGGGATGGCTACACCTTC
cdr3_aa: CASSPGGDGYTF

v_call: TRBV6-6
cdr3_length: 20
j_call: TRBJ2-3
d_call: TRBD2
clone_size: -
cdr3_nt: TGTGCCAGCAGTCCACTCGGTCCTGGGACTAGCGGGGTTTTAACAGATACGCAGTATTTT
cdr3_aa: CASSPLGPGTSGVLTDTQYF